Listed below are T cell receptor beta chains from one sample, sequenced in a study of shared clonotypes between healthy human individuals. Using immunoSEQ multiplex PCR, the repertoire was profiled, and TCRdb retains in-frame clones only, with some absent. Among roughly 2,300,000 clones listed, roughly 92% were seen once. Sequencing was done on a sample of naive CD4+ T cells from PBMCs. These receptors originate from a man aged 18 to 29 in good health. Some clones in this sample may be carry-over from other donors' samples. The conserved cysteine and the conserved F or W are not part of the CDR3 here. Each record gives: V gene, clone size, CDR3 protein. Part of the rows lack a size; the others show once, few, many or a class for expanded clones.

>TRBV28|-
ASMTVSSGNTIY
>TRBV7-9|-
ASSPPGTYETQY
>TRBV7-9|-
ASSLPQQPQH
>TRBV7-2|-
ASSLFSQQPQH
>TRBV2|-
ASRLGWGNEQY
>TRBV5-1|-
ASSTRDIYGYT
>TRBV11-1|-
ASSLAGPSLYEQY
>TRBV19|-
ASSTGQIQWLAPETQY
>TRBV5-1|-
ASSRAGSYEQY
>TRBV5-6|-
ASSAVLGWTGELF
>TRBV19|once
ASSIVGPSNIQY
>TRBV7-2|-
ASSLGLGANEKLF
>TRBV4-1|-
ASSQDRALAYNEQF
>TRBV5-4|-
ASRTGVSSSYNEQF
>TRBV5-1|-
ASSRRDPQETQY
>TRBV4-3|-
ASSQDGQY
>TRBV2|once
ASSGGPVEKLF
>TRBV7-2|-
ASSLGGQGNYGYT
>TRBV7-3|once
ASSSAGNADTEAF
>TRBV4-2|-
ASSQEVWETQY
>TRBV28|-
ASILGSLTDTQY
>TRBV6-1|-
ASSRDPAGETQY
>TRBV6-6|-
ASSYSGYNQPQH